This TCR beta chain was sequenced during a study of CD8+ T cells in alopecia areata (dated by TCRdb to the late 2010s). A note on the overall study: Female C3H/HeJ recipients, 7-10 weeks old, were grafted with skin from C3H/HeJ donors with spontaneous alopecia (roughly 6-12 months old). The study used high-throughput TCRbeta sequencing to examine T cell clonal expansion in alopecia areata, in both the C3H/HeJ mouse model and human patients. On the human side, TCRbeta sequencing was run on scalp tissue and on sorted CD4+ and CD8+ peripheral blood T cells from healthy controls and from alopecia areata patients with either patchy or totalis/universalis disease. Scalp clonality was compared among normal scalp (n=4), patchy alopecia areata scalp (n=8), and alopecia totalis/universalis scalp (n=8). RNA came from the PAXgene miRNA kit for fixed scalp, the miRNeasy kit for PBMCs, and the RNeasy kit for mouse skin. Amplification of TCRbeta CDR3 regions was done by immunoSEQ multiplex PCR using 35 Vbeta forward primers and 13 Jbeta reverse primers. What the study reported, not specific to this receptor: Shared TCR sequences between patients were less evident than in mice, which may be partly attributable to HLA diversity in the patient population. Higher clonality and more expanded CD8+ clones were observed in lesional scalp than in normal scalp, particularly in alopecia totalis/universalis, a finding suggestive of antigenic drive. Resident alphabeta T cells in normal human skin are also sequenced, complicating scalp TCR repertoire analysis, unlike mouse skin dominated by gammadelta T cells.

The library relied on the immunoSEQ multiplex PCR assay. For TCR sequencing, RNA was extracted from every sample and reverse transcribed into cDNA to serve as template. SuperScript III was used to make first-strand cDNA, primed with a 2:1 mix of oligo-dT and random hexamers. Amplification bias was assessed with a synthetic immune receptor repertoire, and residual bias was removed computationally. Libraries were sequenced on Illumina HiSeq using 60 bp reads that covered the CDR3 and were read from J toward V. Under the source paper's analysis protocol: Raw reads were preprocessed to remove errors, and CDR3 was defined according to IMGT conventions as the region from the conserved cysteine to phenylalanine. Clonality was computed by normalizing Shannon entropy by log2 of the number of productive unique TCRs and subtracting the result from 1. Scalp TCRbeta sequences were cross-referenced with sorted blood CD4 and CD8 repertoires so that the CD4 or CD8 identity of scalp clones could be inferred. In TCRdb, the immuneACCESS table is reduced to in-frame sequences with V and J assigned. These tables do not hold every clone; where another copy was compared, an unresolved V gene accounts for under half, and the others remain unexplained. That table gives V, J and clone size, and the DNA gave D and trimming. This sample shows 250,000 or so clones, and none of them turns up only once. About 1.1% of the sample goes to the ten largest clones.

The CDR3 sequence holds 12 residues, the cysteine and phenylalanine included. The DNA has 24 bases, all within the CDR3, and is read from base 1. For CDR1 and CDR2, the germline V gene lists NNHDY and SYVADS. Trimming costs V 4 bases and J 3 bases, and their ends lie 5 bases apart. There are a few counts of this clone. The target of this receptor is not known. Mouse gene names and germline sequences are used here. The CDR3 is cut off 4 residues early in the read; its end comes from the germline J gene. Different DNA sequences within this sample yield the same CDR3. Cells from pooled mouse cutaneous lymph nodes were stained for CD4, CD8alpha, NKG2D, NKG2ACE and other markers and then sorted on a BD Influx.

The sequenced sample consisted of CD4+ T cells sorted from a lymph node. The rearranged segments are TRBV13-3 and TRBJ2-1; confidence is insufficient to name the D gene. The sequence was collected from a C3H/HeJ mouse with alopecia areata. This mouse strain bears the MHC haplotype H2-k. The CDR3 reads as follows: CASSPSYAEQFF. The sequenced CDR3 bases are TGTGCCAGCAGTCCCAGCTATGCT.